The rows below give T cell receptor beta chains drawn from one sample of a study of blood T cell repertoires in COVID-19. The assay was immunoSEQ multiplex PCR, and TCRdb's table has in-frame clones only and misses some. The data show around 250,000 clones, roughly 80% seen once. Material for sequencing was peripheral blood. These receptor sequences come from a man aged 45-65 years with active or convalescent COVID-19. Both conserved end residues are part of each CDR3. The D gene is left open where the match is weak. Clone size, where shown, is once, few, many, or a class for clones that have expanded.

>TRBJ1-2|TRBD1|-|TRBV5-4
CASSWDRGNYGYTF
TGTGCCAGCAGCTGGGACAGGGGGAACTATGGCTACACCTTC
>TRBJ1-5|-|-|TRBV28
CASTPWGEPQHF
TGTGCCAGCACCCCATGGGGGGAGCCCCAGCATTTT
>TRBJ1-5|-|-|TRBV30
CAWSARGNQPQHF
TGTGCCTGGAGCGCTAGGGGGAATCAGCCCCAGCATTTT
>TRBJ2-3|TRBD1|-|TRBV5-8
CASSGTGGTRDTQYF
TGTGCCAGCAGCGGCACAGGGGGCACGAGAGATACGCAGTATTTT
>TRBJ2-7|TRBD2|-|TRBV28
CASSLKGGREQYF
TGTGCCAGCAGTTTAAAGGGAGGGCGCGAGCAGTACTTC
>TRBJ2-1|-|-|TRBV5-6
CASSFPVGEQFF
TGTGCCAGCAGCTTCCCGGTCGGTGAGCAGTTCTTC
>TRBJ1-6|-|-|TRBV19
CASSTTRGWSPLHF
TGTGCCAGTAGTACTACAAGGGGGTGGTCACCCCTCCACTTT
>TRBJ2-6|-|-|TRBV30
CAWSVSTGANVLTF
TGTGCCTGGAGTGTATCTACTGGGGCCAACGTCCTGACTTTC
>TRBJ2-1|TRBD1|-|TRBV6-5
CASTPLDRGLGEQFF
TGTGCCAGCACCCCACTAGACAGGGGGCTCGGTGAGCAGTTCTTC
>TRBJ2-2|TRBD1|-|TRBV7-8
CASRTRGRVATGELFF
TGTGCCAGCAGGACCAGGGGGCGCGTGGCCACCGGGGAGCTGTTTTTT
>TRBJ2-5|TRBD2|-|TRBV19
CASSFGLAGDPETQYF
TGTGCCAGTAGTTTCGGACTAGCGGGAGACCCAGAGACCCAGTACTTC
>TRBJ2-1|TRBD1|-|TRBV24-1
CATSPTGGNEQFF
TGTGCCACCTCCCCGACAGGGGGCAATGAGCAGTTCTTC
>TRBJ2-7|-|-|TRBV28
CASSLGGTRGREQYF
TGTGCCAGCAGTTTGGGTGGGACAAGAGGGCGAGAGCAGTACTTC
>TRBJ2-4|-|few|TRBV11-1
CASRDEAGAENIQYF
TGTGCCAGCAGGGATGAGGCGGGGGCGGAAAACATTCAGTACTTC
>TRBJ1-2|-|-|TRBV9
CASSVGPTNYGYTF
TGTGCCAGCAGCGTAGGGCCGACTAACTATGGCTACACCTTC